A single T cell receptor beta chain is shown here with its context. Its antigen is still unknown. Ophthalmopathy donors showed moderate-to-severe activity, CAS ≥3, NOSPECS ≥4 and a duration under 3 months. This entry is derived from a study of Graves' ophthalmopathy and Graves' hyperthyroidism. About the research overall: Upon initial diagnosis and before any treatment, peripheral blood was collected. General observations from the study: Stable hyperthyroidism and ophthalmopathy were told apart by a 13-signature model, which achieved 85% to 90% sensitivity and roughly 80% specificity.

The CDR3 covers 14 residues. CDR1 is KGHSH, CDR2 LQKENI, per germline. The V and J ends lost 5 bases and 0 bases respectively, with 7 bases between them. Transcripts of RNA were the source for amplifying TCR beta CDR3 regions. The first-round RT-PCR employed HTBI primers together with the Qiagen OneStep RT-PCR kit. A multiplex PCR was then performed as the second round. TCRdb re-called the multiplex PCR reads with MiXCR, one entry per CDR3 protein. This table has some 240,000 distinct CDR3 sequences, around 50% appearing once. The clonotype comes from an adult man with Graves' ophthalmopathy. Source material: peripheral blood. This chain connects TRBV18 to TRBJ2-2, with a tentative D call TRBD1 (6 bases). The CDR3 sequence is CASSDRTNTGELFF. The CDR3 DNA is TGTGCCAGCTCAGACAGGACGAACACCGGGGAGCTGTTTTTT.